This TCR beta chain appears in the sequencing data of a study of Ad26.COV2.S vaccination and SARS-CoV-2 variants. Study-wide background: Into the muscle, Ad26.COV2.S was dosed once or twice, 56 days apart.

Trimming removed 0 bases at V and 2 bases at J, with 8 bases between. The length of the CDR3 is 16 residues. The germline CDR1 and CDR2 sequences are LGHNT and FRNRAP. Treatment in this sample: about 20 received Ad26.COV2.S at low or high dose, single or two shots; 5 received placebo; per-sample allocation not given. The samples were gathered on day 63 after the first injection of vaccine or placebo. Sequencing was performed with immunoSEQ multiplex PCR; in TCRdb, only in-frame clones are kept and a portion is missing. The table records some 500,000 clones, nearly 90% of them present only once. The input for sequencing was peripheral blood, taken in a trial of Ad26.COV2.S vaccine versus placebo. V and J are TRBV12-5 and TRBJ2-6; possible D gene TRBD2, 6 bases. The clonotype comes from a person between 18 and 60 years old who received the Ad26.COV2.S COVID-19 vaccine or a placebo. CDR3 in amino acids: CASGLVRRAGANVLTF. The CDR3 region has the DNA TGTGCTAGTGGTTTGGTACGGAGGGCTGGGGCCAACGTCCTGACTTTC.